Detailed here is one T cell receptor beta chain. Its antigen is currently unknown. The sample is drawn from a study of graft-versus-host responses after intestinal transplantation. Germline loops: CDR1 SEHNR, CDR2 FQNEAQ (reference sequence). The junction had 9 bases not matched to a gene; V was cut back by 10 bases and J by 5 bases. The CDR3 covers 13 residues. Produced via immunoSEQ multiplex PCR; TCRdb's table is partial and in-frame only. Among 41,000 or so clones listed, roughly 95% were seen once. Overall study results and limits: Recipient marrow contained GvH clones, some of which appeared first in ileum or blood.

The chain is built from TRBV7-9 and TRBJ2-5; 8 bases line up with TRBD2. Sequencing used unstimulated CD8+ T cells sorted from spleen or lymph node cells, obtained before transplant. The TCR sequence derives from a human donor who was the organ donor for an intestinal transplant. The CDR3 is CATHRGGWETQYF. CDR3 DNA: TGTGCCACCCATCGGGGGGGATGGGAGACCCAGTACTTC.